This TCR beta chain is from a study of T cells in Graves' hyperthyroidism and ophthalmopathy. Findings of the study overall: It was a median 6.5 months before onset that the model predicted ophthalmopathy.

The V gene lost 2 bases and the J gene lost 1 base, with 9 bases spanning the gap. In germline, CDR1 is MNHNS, CDR2 SASEGT. The length of the CDR3 is 15 residues. This clonotype was seen more than once but under ten times. Its antigen is unknown. The TCR beta CDR3 regions underwent amplification using RNA transcripts as the source. First-round RT-PCR of the TCR CDR3 relied on the HTBI primer set. MiXCR, applied by TCRdb to the multiplex PCR reads, yields one record per CDR3 protein. The sample carries approximately 690,000 distinct CDR3 sequences, around 20% recorded once. This chain connects TRBV6-1 to TRBJ1-3; TRBD1 might be the D (6 bases). This sequence originates from a man aged 25-45 years with Graves' ophthalmopathy. Sequencing was done on a sample of blood. The CDR3 DNA reads as TGTGCCAGCAGTGAAATTGGGACATCTGGAAACACCATATATTTT. Its translation is CASSEIGTSGNTIYF.